A selection of T cell receptor beta chains follows, all from one sample in a study of blood T cell repertoires in COVID-19. Here immunoSEQ multiplex PCR was the method, and the copy in TCRdb shows in-frame clones only, minus some. The sample contains under 110,000 clones, around 85% of which appear only once. Sample: peripheral blood. The origin of the receptors is a woman in her 70s with active or convalescent COVID-19. The CDR3 runs from the conserved cysteine through the conserved F or W. D genes are given only for firm matches. Size values are once, few and many counts, or a class for expanded clones, and some rows have none.

>.|TRBV30|TRBJ1-1|.
TGTGCCTGGAGTGTGGACGGGAGCACTGAAGCTTTCTTT
CAWSVDGSTEAFF
>.|TRBV28|TRBJ2-4|.
TGTGCCAGCAGTTTCTTCCTCGTGGGGGGTCGAGCCAAAAACATTCAGTACTTC
CASSFFLVGGRAKNIQYF
>TRBD1|TRBV28|TRBJ1-5|once
TGTGCCAGCCGCCCGCCGTGGGACAGGTATAGCAATCAGCCCCAGCATTTT
CASRPPWDRYSNQPQHF
>.|TRBV19|TRBJ1-3|.
TGTGCCAGTAGTCCATCTGGAAACACCATATATTTT
CASSPSGNTIYF
>.|TRBV5-1|TRBJ2-3|.
TGCGCCAGCAGCTTGGATGCTGGGACTAGCACAGATACGCAGTATTTT
CASSLDAGTSTDTQYF
>TRBD1|TRBV19|TRBJ2-6|.
TGTGCCAGTAGTCCGGGACAGGGGGCGCTTGGGGCCAACGTCCTGACTTTC
CASSPGQGALGANVLTF
>TRBD2|TRBV18|TRBJ2-7|.
TGTGCCAGCTCACCGGGCCTAGCGGGATCCTACGAGCAGTACTTC
CASSPGLAGSYEQYF
>.|TRBV28|TRBJ1-5|.
TGTGCCAGCAGTTTAGGGACACAACGTAATCAGCCCCAGCATTTT
CASSLGTQRNQPQHF
>TRBD2|TRBV2|TRBJ2-5|.
TGTGCCAGCATGAAGGAATTAGGACTAGCGGGAAAAGAGACCCAGTACTTC
CASMKELGLAGKETQYF
>TRBD1|TRBV2|TRBJ1-1|.
TGTGCCAGCAGTTACGCACAGGGGAGTGGGATTGAAGCTTTCTTT
CASSYAQGSGIEAFF
>.|TRBV28|TRBJ1-5|.
TGTGCCAGCACCCCTCCCCCACGACAGGGCAATCAGCCCCAGCATTTT
CASTPPPRQGNQPQHF
>.|TRBV30|TRBJ1-4|.
TGTGCCTGGGGGGGGAGAGCAGTTGAAAAACTGTTTTTT
CAWGGRAVEKLFF
>TRBD1|TRBV5-1|TRBJ1-4|.
TGCGCCAGCAGCTTGGAGCCGGGACAGATTAATGAAAAACTGTTTTTT
CASSLEPGQINEKLFF
>TRBD1|TRBV18|TRBJ1-6|.
TGTGCCAGCTCCCCGGGACAGAGTTCCTATAATTCACCCCTCCACTTT
CASSPGQSSYNSPLHF
>.|TRBV5-6|TRBJ2-7|.
TGTGCCAGCAGCTTGGCCTACAGGGCATCCCACGAGCAGTACTTC
CASSLAYRASHEQYF
>.|TRBV5-1|TRBJ1-2|.
TGCGCCAGCAGCTTGGACGGGTGGGATGGCTACACCTTC
CASSLDGWDGYTF
>.|TRBV5-1|TRBJ2-6|.
TGCGCCAGCAGCCCCGGGACTCGGCTAGGGGCCAACGTCCTGACTTTC
CASSPGTRLGANVLTF
>TRBD1|TRBV7-2|TRBJ1-2|.
TGTGCCAGCAGCTTAACGGACAGGGGTTACGGCTACACCTTC
CASSLTDRGYGYTF
>.|TRBV30|TRBJ1-2|.
TGTGCCTGGGATCCCGGGACACGGACAAGCTACACCTTC
CAWDPGTRTSYTF
>.|TRBV11-2|TRBJ1-2|few
TGTGCCAGCAGCTTAGGACAGATCGCCTATGGCTACACCTTC
CASSLGQIAYGYTF
>.|TRBV7-8|TRBJ2-7|.
TGTGCCAGCAGCAAACGCCGGGTTTCCTACGAGCAGTACTTC
CASSKRRVSYEQYF
>.|TRBV3-1/TRBV3-2|TRBJ2-3|.
TGTGCCAGCAGCCAAGAGCCCAGGTACACAGATACGCAGTATTTT
CASSQEPRYTDTQYF
>.|TRBV29-1|TRBJ1-1|.
TGCAGCGTTGGGTTCAAGGGAGGAAACACTGAAGCTTTCTTT
CSVGFKGGNTEAFF
>.|TRBV27|TRBJ1-4|.
TGTGCCAGCAGCCCATTCGGGAGACTGGAAGAAAAACTGTTTTTT
CASSPFGRLEEKLFF
>TRBD1|TRBV9|TRBJ1-2|.
TGTGCCAGCAGCGTAGCTCATCGTCCCGGGACAGGAGCCTCTAACTATGGCTACACCTTC
CASSVAHRPGTGASNYGYTF
>.|TRBV18|TRBJ2-2|.
TGTGCCAGCTCACCAGGGCTGCAGGTCGGGGAGCTGTTTTTT
CASSPGLQVGELFF
>TRBD2|TRBV3-1/TRBV3-2|TRBJ2-1|.
TGTGCCAGCAGCCAAGATGGCGGGAGGGATCAGTTCTTC
CASSQDGGRDQFF
>TRBD1|TRBV6-5|TRBJ1-2|.
TGTGCCAGCAGTTTTGGCAGGGGGCGAAGGGGCTACACCTTC
CASSFGRGRRGYTF
>.|TRBV28|TRBJ1-1|.
TGTGCCAGCAGTTTTAGAACTGAAGCTTTCTTT
CASSFRTEAFF
>TRBD2|TRBV2|TRBJ2-1|once
TGTGCCAGCAGCAACCAAGGGACTAGAGGCTCTGGGGAGCAGTTCTTC
CASSNQGTRGSGEQFF
>.|TRBV11-3|TRBJ2-6|.
TGTGCCAGCAGCTTTCTCTCTGGGGCCAACGTCCTGACTTTC
CASSFLSGANVLTF
>TRBD2|TRBV7-2|TRBJ2-5|.
TGTGCCAGCAGCCCGACTAGCGGGAGCTTGGAGACCCAGTACTTC
CASSPTSGSLETQYF
>TRBD2|TRBV2|TRBJ2-7|once
TGTGCCACAAGCGGGGGGGCGGGTGAGCAGTACTTC
CATSGGAGEQYF
>TRBD1|TRBV5-4|TRBJ1-1|once
TGTGCCAGCAGCTCGCACGACAGGGTTAACACTGAAGCTTTCTTT
CASSSHDRVNTEAFF
>TRBD2|TRBV5-1|TRBJ2-3|once
TGCGCCAGCAGCGGAACGGGACTAGCGGGGGGAGGCGCAGATACGCAGTATTTT
CASSGTGLAGGGADTQYF
>.|TRBV9|TRBJ1-6|few
TGTGCCAGCAGCGTAGCGCCGGGAGGGGATTCACCCCTCCACTTT
CASSVAPGGDSPLHF
>.|TRBV28|TRBJ2-3|.
TGTGCCACGAGGGCAGATACGCAGTATTTT
CATRADTQYF
>.|TRBV10-3|TRBJ1-3|few
TGTGCCATCAGTGATTCCGGGACATCCTCTGGAAACACCATATATTTT
CAISDSGTSSGNTIYF
>.|TRBV18|TRBJ1-3|.
TGTGCCAGCTCTCGTTCAGGGGCTTCTGGAAACACCATATATTTT
CASSRSGASGNTIYF
>TRBD1|TRBV3-1/TRBV3-2|TRBJ1-2|.
TGTGCCAGCAGCCAAACGACAGGGACTTATGGCTACACCTTC
CASSQTTGTYGYTF
>TRBD1|TRBV5-1|TRBJ1-1|.
TGCGCCAGCAGCCTCCGAACAGGGGGCACTGAAGCTTTCTTT
CASSLRTGGTEAFF
>.|TRBV5-1|TRBJ2-3|.
TGCGCCAGCAGCTTGGGTCAGAGCACAGATACGCAGTATTTT
CASSLGQSTDTQYF
>TRBD1|TRBV6-6|TRBJ2-2|once
TGTGCCAGCAGTCGGGACGTTTATATGGGACAGGGGTCGACCGGGGAGCTGTTTTTT
CASSRDVYMGQGSTGELFF
>.|TRBV6-5|TRBJ1-4|.
TGTGCCAGCAGTTGGGACTCGACTAATGAAAAACTGTTTTTT
CASSWDSTNEKLFF
>TRBD1|TRBV7-9|TRBJ1-1|few
TGTGCCAGCAGCTGGGGGACAGGGACTCACACTGAAGCTTTCTTT
CASSWGTGTHTEAFF
>.|TRBV11-3|TRBJ2-7|.
TGTGCCAGCAGCTTGAGCCACGGCTCCTACGAGCAGTACTTC
CASSLSHGSYEQYF
>.|TRBV3-1/TRBV3-2|TRBJ2-3|few
TGTGCCAGCAGCCAAAGAGAGATCGATACGCAGTATTTT
CASSQREIDTQYF
>TRBD2|TRBV2|TRBJ2-3|.
TGTGCCAGCCTAGCGGGGGGGTACACAGATACGCAGTATTTT
CASLAGGYTDTQYF
>TRBD1|TRBV10-2|TRBJ2-7|.
TGCGCCAGCAGTGAGATCTCAGACAGGGGTAGCTACGAGCAGTACTTC
CASSEISDRGSYEQYF
>TRBD1|TRBV28|TRBJ1-5|.
TGTGCCAGCAGCCGAGGGACAGACAATCAGCCCCAGCATTTT
CASSRGTDNQPQHF
>.|TRBV30|TRBJ1-6|.
TGTGCCTGGTCCCGCGGGGCCTCGGGGTATAATTCACCCCTCCACTTT
CAWSRGASGYNSPLHF
>.|TRBV6-2/TRBV6-3|TRBJ1-5|.
TGTGCCAGCAGTTATCGCGGGCCCAATCAGCCCCAGCATTTT
CASSYRGPNQPQHF
>.|TRBV28|TRBJ1-1|.
TGTGCCAGCAGTTCATACACGGGGAACACTGAAGCTTTCTTT
CASSSYTGNTEAFF
>.|TRBV4-2|TRBJ2-2|.
TGTGCCAGCAGCCAAGTTAGCACCGGGGAGCTGTTTTTT
CASSQVSTGELFF
>TRBD1|TRBV19|TRBJ2-6|few
TGTGCCAGTAGTAAGACAGGGGGCTACTCTGGGGCCAACGTCCTGACTTTC
CASSKTGGYSGANVLTF
>.|TRBV2|TRBJ1-4|.
TGTGCCAGCAGGCTCCTCTGGGGCGGGGGTAATGAAAAACTGTTTTTT
CASRLLWGGGNEKLFF
>TRBD1|TRBV29-1|TRBJ1-2|.
TGCAGCGTCTCCGACAGGGGGACCTATGGCTACACCTTC
CSVSDRGTYGYTF
>TRBD2|TRBV28|TRBJ2-1|.
TGTGCCAGCAGTTTACCCGTCGGACGGGGGGGCCATGAGCAGTTCTTC
CASSLPVGRGGHEQFF